Listed below are T cell receptor beta chains from one sample, sequenced in a study of identifying expanded T cells in peripheral blood. The protocol was immunoSEQ multiplex PCR, while the TCRdb copy is restricted to in-frame clones and leaves out a portion. The data show 70,000 to 100,000 clones, 88% seen once. Sequenced input: blood. Receptor source: a person aged 18-70 years in good health. Both conserved end residues are part of each CDR3. Each record gives: clone size, J gene, V gene, D gene, CDR3 protein, CDR3 DNA. D genes are given only for firm matches. Rows may omit the clone size; those that give it use once, few, many or a size class.

size: .; J: TRBJ1-5; V: TRBV2; D: TRBD1; CDR3: CASSGTGGDQPQHF; DNA: TGTGCCAGCAGCGGGACAGGGGGGGACCAGCCCCAGCATTTT
size: .; J: TRBJ1-1; V: TRBV6-5; D: .; CDR3: CASSYIGGRTEAFF; DNA: TGTGCCAGCAGTTACATCGGGGGCAGGACTGAAGCTTTCTTT
size: .; J: TRBJ2-1; V: TRBV10-1; D: .; CDR3: CASSGSTDYNEQFF; DNA: TGCGCCAGCAGTGGTTCGACGGACTACAATGAGCAGTTCTTC
size: .; J: TRBJ2-7; V: TRBV9; D: TRBD2; CDR3: CASSVAVAGVYEQYF; DNA: TGTGCCAGCAGCGTAGCGGTGGCGGGGGTCTACGAGCAGTACTTC
size: .; J: TRBJ2-5; V: TRBV2; D: .; CDR3: CASSKGPEETQYF; DNA: TGTGCCAGCAGTAAGGGACCAGAAGAGACCCAGTACTTC
size: .; J: TRBJ2-6; V: TRBV2; D: .; CDR3: CASSYSSGANVLTF; DNA: TGTGCCAGCAGTTACTCCTCTGGGGCCAACGTCCTGACTTTC
size: few; J: TRBJ2-2; V: TRBV11-2; D: TRBD2; CDR3: CASSASGRAGTGELFF; DNA: TGTGCCAGCAGTGCAAGCGGGAGGGCTGGCACCGGGGAGCTGTTTTTT
size: .; J: TRBJ2-5; V: TRBV29-1; D: .; CDR3: CSGPMGETQYF; DNA: TGCAGCGGACCGATGGGAGAGACCCAGTACTTC
size: .; J: TRBJ2-1; V: TRBV28; D: .; CDR3: CAIRRGNEQFF; DNA: TGTGCCATTCGACGGGGCAATGAGCAGTTCTTC
size: .; J: TRBJ1-1; V: TRBV5-1; D: .; CDR3: CASSFESAAGEAFF; DNA: TGCGCCAGCAGCTTCGAATCAGCGGCAGGGGAAGCTTTCTTT
size: .; J: TRBJ2-1; V: TRBV6-6; D: .; CDR3: CASRTGTSHQGDEQFF; DNA: TGTGCCAGCCGGACCGGGACTTCACATCAAGGGGATGAGCAGTTCTTC
size: .; J: TRBJ2-7; V: TRBV7-9; D: .; CDR3: CASSPGGYEQYF; DNA: TGTGCCAGCAGCCCTGGGGGCTACGAGCAGTACTTC
size: .; J: TRBJ2-2; V: TRBV7-2; D: .; CDR3: CASSLGPHTGELFF; DNA: TGTGCCAGCAGCTTGGGACCCCACACCGGGGAGCTGTTTTTT
size: once; J: TRBJ2-3; V: TRBV4-3; D: .; CDR3: CASSQDLGRGTDTQYF; DNA: TGCGCCAGCAGCCAAGATCTCGGGAGAGGCACAGATACGCAGTATTTT
size: .; J: TRBJ2-2; V: TRBV6-1; D: TRBD1; CDR3: CASRNQTGVTGELFF; DNA: TGTGCCAGCAGGAACCAGACAGGGGTCACCGGGGAGCTGTTTTTT
size: .; J: TRBJ1-1; V: TRBV19; D: .; CDR3: CASRRRATENQIMNTEAFF; DNA: TGTGCCAGTAGGCGGAGGGCCACAGAGAATCAAATCATGAACACTGAAGCTTTCTTT
size: .; J: TRBJ2-7; V: TRBV7-8; D: .; CDR3: CASTPDSSYEQYF; DNA: TGTGCCAGCACCCCCGACAGCTCCTACGAGCAGTACTTC
size: .; J: TRBJ2-7; V: TRBV4-1; D: .; CDR3: CASSQDPGAGPGSYEQYF; DNA: TGCGCCAGCAGCCAAGATCCGGGAGCGGGTCCAGGCTCCTACGAGCAGTACTTC
size: few; J: TRBJ1-3; V: TRBV6-1; D: .; CDR3: CASSLRESGNTIYF; DNA: TGTGCCAGCAGTTTGAGGGAGTCTGGAAACACCATATATTTT
size: .; J: TRBJ1-2; V: TRBV28; D: .; CDR3: CASTPWEEGIYGYTF; DNA: TGTGCCAGCACCCCTTGGGAGGAGGGGATCTATGGCTACACCTTC
size: .; J: TRBJ2-7; V: TRBV7-9; D: .; CDR3: CASSLAGGSYEQYF; DNA: TGTGCCAGCAGCTTAGCAGGGGGCTCCTACGAGCAGTACTTC
size: .; J: TRBJ1-4; V: TRBV5-6; D: .; CDR3: CASSLVGEKLFF; DNA: TGTGCCAGCAGCTTGGTGGGGGAAAAACTGTTTTTT